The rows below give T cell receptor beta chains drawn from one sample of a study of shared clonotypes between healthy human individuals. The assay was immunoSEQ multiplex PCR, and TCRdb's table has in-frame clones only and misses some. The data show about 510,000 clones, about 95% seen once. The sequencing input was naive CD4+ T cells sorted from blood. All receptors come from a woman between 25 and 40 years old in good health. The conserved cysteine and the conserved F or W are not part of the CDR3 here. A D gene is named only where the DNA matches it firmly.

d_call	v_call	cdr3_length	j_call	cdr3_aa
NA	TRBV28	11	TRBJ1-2	ASSANGGLGYT
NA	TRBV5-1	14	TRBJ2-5	ASSLLGATGQETQY
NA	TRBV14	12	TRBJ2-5	ANLNKSPRETQY
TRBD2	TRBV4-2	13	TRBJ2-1	ASSEEREIYNEQF
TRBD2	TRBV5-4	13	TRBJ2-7	ASSLGSSGRSEQY
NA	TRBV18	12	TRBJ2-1	ASSPLSPTGGLF
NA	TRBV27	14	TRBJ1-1	ASSSPSGPQNTEAF
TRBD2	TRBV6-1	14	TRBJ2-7	ASSEAPSGRGREQY
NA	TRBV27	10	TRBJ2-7	ASRPTAWGQY
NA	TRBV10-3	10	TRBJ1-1	ASKTTPGEAF
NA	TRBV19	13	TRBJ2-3	ATQGGAGLTDTQY
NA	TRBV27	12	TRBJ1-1	ASSFGGWNAEAF
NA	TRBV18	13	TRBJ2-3	ASSSSTGSTDTQY
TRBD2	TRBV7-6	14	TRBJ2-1	ASSRGLAGQYNEQF
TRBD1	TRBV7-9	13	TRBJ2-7	ASSVHRGIISEQY
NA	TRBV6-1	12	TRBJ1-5	ASNLQGTNQPQH
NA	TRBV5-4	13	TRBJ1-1	ASSLEGGKRLEAF
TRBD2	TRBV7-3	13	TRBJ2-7	ASSLLAGSPYEQY
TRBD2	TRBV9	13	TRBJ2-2	ASSVTSGRTGELF
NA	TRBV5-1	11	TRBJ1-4	ASSGRANEKLF
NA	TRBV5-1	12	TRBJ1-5	ASSFLGQDQPQH
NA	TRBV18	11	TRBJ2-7	ATAGGQTYEQY
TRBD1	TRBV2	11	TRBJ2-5	ASNGQVEETQY
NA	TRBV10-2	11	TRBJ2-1	ASLAVLGDGQF
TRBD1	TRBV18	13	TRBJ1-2	ASSPLGGLDYGYT
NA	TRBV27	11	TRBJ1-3	ASSLTDGNTIY
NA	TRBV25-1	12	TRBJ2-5	ASSDSGSLETQY
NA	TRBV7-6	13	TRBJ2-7	ASSRGTGEGYEQY
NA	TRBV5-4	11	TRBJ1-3	ASSFDSGNTIY
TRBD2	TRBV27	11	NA	ATRLAGTYEQY
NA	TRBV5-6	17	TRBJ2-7	ASSLGRDTNTWETYEQY
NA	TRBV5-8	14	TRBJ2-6	ASSFSADSGANVLT
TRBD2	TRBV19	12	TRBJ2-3	ASSTSGRADTQY
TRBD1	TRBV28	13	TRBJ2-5	ASSLGRGLEETQY
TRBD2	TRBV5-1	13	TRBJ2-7	ASSLGGGSSYEQY
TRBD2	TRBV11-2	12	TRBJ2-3	ASRHSGSGDTQY
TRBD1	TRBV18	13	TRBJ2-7	ASSHPGQGTYEQY